This TCR beta chain came from a study of blood T cells in healthy people across ages. Study observations and caveats: More naive CD4+ cells and higher diversity were found in long-lived than in aged donors. Donor CMV status was unknown, possibly confounding expanded clonotype changes.

A J-beta primer mix and a sample-barcoded 5' primer were used in a second PCR of about 7 to 12 cycles. Carrying 12 random nucleotides, a template-switch adaptor labeled each individual cDNA molecule. TCRdb re-called the 5' RACE reads through MiXCR, storing one row per CDR3 protein. The data contain about 1 million distinct CDR3 sequences, under 45% of them singletons. This CDR3 spans 11 amino acids. Germline lookup yields CDR1 MNHNS and CDR2 SASEGT. V lost 6 bases and J 13 bases, leaving 13 bases between the germline ends. Researchers collected ten milliliters of peripheral blood from every single donor. In regard to this clonotype: Its antigen is unidentified.

Sequencing was performed on blood. The chain uses TRBV6-1 and TRBJ2-4; the D gene could be TRBD1 or TRBD2 (5 bases each). The source of this sequence is a woman aged 60-75 years in good health. CDR3 sequence reads: CASRVPGRQYF. For the CDR3, the DNA is TGTGCCAGCAGAGTACCGGGACGGCAGTACTTC.